This entry features one T cell receptor (beta chain) sequence. These data come from a study of blood T cell repertoires in COVID-19. Study as a whole: The United States, Italy and Spain supplied acute and convalescent COVID-19 samples. Sources were T cells, B-cell-depleted T cells, or PBMCs; the material itself was cDNA or gDNA.

In the original workflow: Reference gene primer amplification gave estimated nucleated cell counts. Profiling relied on immunoSEQ multiplex PCR, and the TCRdb table lists in-frame clones only, not all of them. For V, J and clone size, that table is used; D and trimming come from the DNA. The sample lists a few hundred thousand clones, around 80% occurring once. The length of the CDR3 is 15 residues. Germline loops: CDR1 GTSNPN, CDR2 SVGIG (reference sequence). V was pared by 0 bases and J by 10 bases, with 19 bases between. Sequenced input: peripheral blood. The sequence came from a woman aged 55-70 years who had recovered from COVID-19. The chain joins TRBV30 to TRBJ2-1, with D tentatively TRBD2 (5 bases). The CDR3 DNA is TGTGCCTGGAGTGTACGGAGCGGACTTGGAGGCGAGCAGTTCTTC. This gives the protein CAWSVRSGLGGEQFF.